The 29 T cell receptor beta chains reported below all come from one sample, sequenced in a study of T cell repertoires in cytomegalovirus infection. The antigens for these receptors are not known. Each CDR3 protein gets one entry after TCRdb re-called the reads with MiXCR. The repertoire holds 450,000 to 650,000 distinct CDR3 sequences, with roughly 42% as singletons. This material consisted of cultured PBMCs, taken from culture after CMV antigen stimulation. Every receptor here comes from a human donor in good health (CMV status not recorded). Some clones in this sample may be carry-over from other donors' samples.

V usage is TRBV12-3 or TRBV12-4 and J usage is TRBJ1-2, with TRBD1 matching over 10 bases. The J segment lost 0 bases and the V segment lost 10 bases, leaving 2 bases of the junction unmatched. CDR3 length equals 13 residues. The CDR3: CATGQGANYGYTF. The CDR3 DNA is TGTGCCACCGGACAGGGGGCTAACTATGGCTACACCTTC.

J is TRBJ1-3 and V is TRBV7-9; D is undetermined. The V end was cut by 3 bases, the J end by 7 bases, with 16 bases between. This CDR3 is 15 amino acids long. Per the germline V gene, CDR1 is SEHNR and CDR2 is FQNEAQ (reference sequence). In nucleotides, the CDR3 is TGTGCCAGCAGCTTGTGGGGTTTAATGGGGAACACCATATATTTT. Its protein is CASSLWGLMGNTIYF.

V is TRBV7-4 and J is TRBJ2-7; weak D call: TRBD2 (7 bases). Germline V gene sequence: CDR1 SGHVT, CDR2 SQSDAQ. This CDR3 region has 18 residues. The germline V and J ends were trimmed by 5 bases and 2 bases, with 25 bases remaining between them. As DNA, the CDR3 is TGTGCCAGCAGCCCTCGAGGGGGGGCAGAGATACTTACCTACGAGCAGTACTTC. Its protein is CASSPRGGAEILTYEQYF.

This chain joins TRBV12-3 or TRBV12-4 and TRBJ1-4; 7 bases fit TRBD1. J gave up 13 bases and V 4 bases, and 6 bases lay outside the gene matches. This CDR3 spans 12 amino acids. CDR3 sequence reads: CASSSRQGRLFF. The CDR3 DNA reads as TGTGCCAGCAGTTCCCGACAGGGTAGACTGTTTTTT.

This clonotype was seen at least ten times. The CDR3 DNA reads as TGTGCCAGCAGCTTAGTTGGGACTAGCGGGAGTAGGGATGAGCAGTTCTTC. Residues: CASSLVGTSGSRDEQFF. The V call is TRBV7-2, the J call TRBJ2-1; 14 bases are a match to TRBD2. CDR3 length equals 17 residues. In germline, CDR1 is SGHTA, CDR2 FQGNSA. With V trimmed by 1 base and J by 8 bases, 7 bases remained unmatched.

This sequence joins TRBV19 and TRBJ2-1; D perhaps matches TRBD2 (6 bases). Trimming cost V 1 base and J 10 bases, with 11 bases left between them. CDR3 size: 13 residues. Germline V gene sequence: CDR1 LNHDA, CDR2 SQIVND (reference sequence). The CDR3 is CASSIVRGGEQFF. The CDR3 nucleotides read TGTGCCAGTAGTATAGTCCGGGGAGGCGAGCAGTTCTTC.

This chain links TRBV12-3 or TRBV12-4 with TRBJ2-1, with 8 bases fitting TRBD2. J lost 7 bases, V lost 7 bases, and 3 bases had no gene match. CDR3 length: 12 residues. CDR3 DNA sequence: TGTGCCAGCAAAGGGACTAGGAATGAGCAGTTCTTC. Translation: CASKGTRNEQFF.

The chain uses TRBV9 and TRBJ2-1; 15 bases line up with TRBD2. Per germline, CDR1 SGDLS and CDR2 YYNGEE. The CDR3 contains 16 residues. J lost 8 bases, V lost 2 bases, and 5 bases had no gene match. The CDR3 DNA reads TGTGCCAGCAGCGTCGGGACTAGCGGGGGGATGCATGAGCAGTTCTTC. Its protein is CASSVGTSGGMHEQFF.

The chain has TRBV24-1 and TRBJ2-1, with 7 nucleotides matching TRBD1. The CDR3 is 14 residues long. Germline V lookup: CDR1 KGHDR, CDR2 SFDVKD. With 2 bases clipped from V and 7 bases from J, the junction kept 4 bases outside the gene matches. The CDR3 reads CATSDSDRPNEQFF. In nucleotides, the CDR3 is TGTGCCACCAGTGATTCGGACAGGCCGAATGAGCAGTTCTTC.

This clonotype was seen a handful of times. The rearrangement joins TRBV7-8 to TRBJ2-5; TRBD2 agrees at 7 bases. Germline loops: CDR1 SGHVS, CDR2 FQNEAQ. The CDR3 runs 13 residues. J was trimmed by 7 bases and V by 5 bases; bases with no gene match: 7. Here the CDR3 reads CASSQGRGGTQYF. Here the CDR3 DNA reads TGTGCCAGCAGCCAGGGCCGCGGGGGGACCCAGTACTTC.

V usage is TRBV5-6 and J usage is TRBJ2-1, with D possibly matching TRBD2 (5 bases). Germline V CDR1 and CDR2: SGHDT, YYEEEE. This CDR3 region has 14 residues. The V end was cut by 2 bases, the J end by 7 bases, with 13 bases between. In DNA form, the CDR3 reads TGTGCCAGCAGCTTTGTTACTAGGCGGAATGAGCAGTTCTTC. This codes for CASSFVTRRNEQFF.

A few counts support this clonotype. The CDR3 region is CASSHGQSNSGNTIYF. The CDR3 DNA sequence: TGTGCCAGCAGCCACGGACAGTCCAACTCTGGAAACACCATATATTTT. The chain combines TRBV7-9 with TRBJ1-3, with D possibly matching TRBD1 (6 bases). The germline gives CDR1 SEHNR, CDR2 FQNEAQ (reference sequence). V lost 5 bases, J lost 0 bases, and 14 bases lay in between. This CDR3 comprises 16 residues.

This rearrangement joins TRBV20-1 to TRBJ2-7; D is perhaps TRBD1 (5 bases). CDR3 length: 12 amino acids. Germline values: CDR1 DFQATT, CDR2 SNEGSKA (reference sequence). V was cut by 3 bases and J by 7 bases, with 13 bases left in between. The CDR3 loop reads CSASQGEWEQYF. Written as DNA, the CDR3 is TGCAGTGCTAGCCAGGGTGAATGGGAGCAGTACTTC.

In nucleotides, the CDR3 is TGTGCCAGCTCCCCCGAGACAGGGTCCTTCACAGATACGCAGTATTTT. It specifies CASSPETGSFTDTQYF. V usage is TRBV18 and J usage is TRBJ2-3, with 7 bases fitting TRBD1. The CDR3 runs to 16 residues. CDR1 KGHSH and CDR2 LQKENI come from the germline V gene. V shed 6 bases, J shed 2 bases, and the junction held 11 bases outside the gene matches.

This clonotype was recorded many times. V and J are TRBV7-2 and TRBJ1-3; possible D gene TRBD1, 5 bases. The CDR3 loop spans 15 amino acids. Looked up from germline, CDR1 is SGHTA and CDR2 is FQGNSA. With 6 bases removed from V and 4 bases from J, the gap between germline ends came to 16 bases. CDR3 sequence: CASSPVRGAGNTIYF. For the CDR3, the DNA is TGTGCCAGCAGTCCCGTTAGAGGGGCAGGAAACACCATATATTTT.

This clonotype came up a few times. The chain links TRBV10-3 to TRBJ2-3; D is perhaps TRBD2 (7 bases). This CDR3 comprises 17 residues. Trimming removed 6 bases from V and 3 bases from J, with 22 bases in between. Germline lookup yields CDR1 ENHRY and CDR2 SYGVKD. The CDR3: CAIRGGGLDRGTDTQYF. Written as DNA, the CDR3 is TGTGCCATCAGGGGGGGGGGCCTCGATCGAGGGACAGATACGCAGTATTTT.

This clonotype was detected a few times. V and J are TRBV7-9 and TRBJ2-3; D is unresolved. Germline V gene lookup returns CDR1 SEHNR and CDR2 FQNEAQ (reference sequence). Trimming shortened V by 11 bases and J by 4 bases, and 10 bases separated the two germline ends. This CDR3 is 11 amino acids long. The CDR3 DNA sequence: TGTGCCGGCCGACTTTCAGATACGCAGTATTTT. Translated, it gives CAGRLSDTQYF.

V gene TRBV27 combines with J gene TRBJ1-6; 9 nucleotides agree with TRBD1. The CDR3 has 14 amino acids. Germline V gives CDR1 MNHEY, CDR2 SMNVEV (reference sequence). Trimming took 3 bases from V and 8 from J; bases not matched to a gene: 2. The CDR3 here is CASSLDRGYSPLHF. The CDR3 nucleotides are TGTGCCAGCAGTTTGGACAGGGGTTATTCACCCCTCCACTTT.

This clonotype was found a few times. The chain has TRBV2 and TRBJ2-7; 8 bases are shared with TRBD1. The germline V gene has CDR1 SNHLY and CDR2 FYNNEI. The V gene end was trimmed by 4 bases and the J gene end by 3 bases; junction bases not matched to a gene: 5. This CDR3 comprises 14 residues. In nucleotides, the CDR3 is TGTGCCAGCAGTGGAGCCAGGGGGCTCTACGAGCAGTACTTC. Protein: CASSGARGLYEQYF.

DNA of the CDR3: TGTGCCAGCTCTCCGTTGGAAACTAATGAAAAACTGTTTTTT. Protein sequence: CASSPLETNEKLFF. The J gene is TRBJ1-4, the V gene TRBV18, with D unresolved. Germline lookup yields CDR1 KGHSH and CDR2 LQKENI. CDR3 length: 14 amino acids. Trimming took off 6 bases at V and 1 base at J, with 9 bases between the two ends.

In this sample, this clonotype turned up many times. The chain recombines TRBV7-8 with TRBJ2-2; D may be TRBD2 (6 bases). The V and J ends lost 5 bases and 8 bases respectively, with 18 bases between them. The CDR3 has 15 residues. Germline V gene lookup returns CDR1 SGHVS and CDR2 FQNEAQ. The CDR3 nucleotides read TGTGCCAGCAGCCGGAGGGGCCCGACCGCAGGGGAGCTGTTTTTT. As protein: CASSRRGPTAGELFF.

This chain joins TRBV5-4 and TRBJ1-6; D might be TRBD1 (5 bases). The CDR3 runs to 15 residues. Germline V CDR1 and CDR2: SGHNT, YYREEE (reference sequence). Trimming shortened V by 4 bases and J by 5 bases, and 13 bases separated the two germline ends. CDR3 loop: CASSLGRGNNSPLHF. For the CDR3, the DNA is TGTGCCAGCAGCCTTGGAAGGGGTAATAATTCACCCCTCCACTTT.

The rearrangement joins TRBV7-6 to TRBJ2-5; D is possibly TRBD2 (6 bases). CDR1 is SGHVS and CDR2 is FNYEAQ in the germline V gene. CDR3 length: 15 residues. Trimming removed 1 base from V and 4 bases from J, with 13 bases in between. The CDR3 bases are TGTGCCAGCAGCTTAGAGGCGAGGAGGGCAGAGACCCAGTACTTC. Amino acid sequence: CASSLEARRAETQYF.

This chain's CDR3 is CASSPVQRWHGYTF. The CDR3 DNA reads as TGCGCCAGCAGCCCAGTCCAAAGGTGGCATGGCTACACCTTC. The chain is built from TRBV4-1 and TRBJ1-2; D is undetermined. Trimming removed 4 bases from V and 6 bases from J, with 15 bases in between. Germline V gene lookup returns CDR1 MGHRA and CDR2 YSYEKL. This CDR3 has 14 amino acids.

The V gene is TRBV6-1, the J gene TRBJ1-6; possibly TRBD1 for D (5 bases). Per germline, CDR1 MNHNS and CDR2 SASEGT. The CDR3 covers 14 residues. V lost 1 base and J lost 7, with 8 bases in between. The CDR3 DNA follows: TGTGCCAGCAGTGAAGACGGGGCCAATTCACCCCTCCACTTT. It translates to CASSEDGANSPLHF.

The table lists this clonotype with a few counts. The rearrangement uses TRBV27 and TRBJ1-5; D unresolved. CDR3 length: 13 residues. Germline CDR1 and CDR2: MNHEY and SMNVEV (reference sequence). V gave up 5 bases and J gave up 5 bases, with 10 bases separating them. The CDR3 here is CASSRAWDQPQHF. CDR3 DNA sequence: TGTGCCAGCAGTCGCGCCTGGGATCAGCCCCAGCATTTT.

This clonotype was seen just once. The rearrangement uses TRBV2 and TRBJ2-3, with 11 bases identical to TRBD1. The CDR3 is 16 amino acids. The trim removed 8 bases at V and 4 bases at J, leaving 11 bases unmatched. Germline V gene sequence: CDR1 SNHLY, CDR2 FYNNEI. The CDR3 nucleotides are TGTGCCAGCCGCCGGCGAGCGGGACAGGGGGCAGATACGCAGTATTTT. Translating it yields CASRRRAGQGADTQYF.

Written as DNA, the CDR3 is TGTGCCAGCAGTTTAGCCCAGTTTGGCGAGCAGTACTTC. Translation gives CASSLAQFGEQYF. The chain carries TRBV12-3 or TRBV12-4 and TRBJ2-7; unclear D gene. This CDR3 is 13 amino acids long. The V and J ends lost 0 bases and 6 bases respectively, with 9 bases between them.

This chain uses TRBV7-6 with TRBJ2-5; D is perhaps TRBD2 (6 bases). Germline V gene data show CDR1 as SGHVS and CDR2 as FNYEAQ. V lost 3 bases to trimming and J lost 1 base, with 18 bases between them. CDR3 length: 17 amino acids. DNA for the CDR3: TGTGCCAGCAGCTTTCATAGCTTAGCGGATTTCCAAGAGACCCAGTACTTC. Translation gives CASSFHSLADFQETQYF.